These 15 T cell receptor beta chains share one sample of origin, sequenced in a study of Graves' ophthalmopathy and Graves' hyperthyroidism. TCR beta CDR3 amplification used RNA transcripts. HTBI primers primed a first-round RT-PCR, and a second-round multiplex PCR followed. MiXCR was run by TCRdb on the multiplex PCR reads, yielding one entry per CDR3 protein. This table holds about 550,000 distinct CDR3 sequences, under 45% found once. Sequenced material: peripheral blood or thyroid tissue (not recorded which). The receptors derive from an adult man with Graves' hyperthyroidism.

The chain is built from TRBV2 and TRBJ2-5, with 10 bases identical to TRBD2. CDR3 length: 15 amino acids. CDR1 is SNHLY, CDR2 FYNNEI, per germline. V lost 9 bases to trimming and J lost 5 bases; unmatched junction nucleotides: 12. The CDR3 bases are TGTGCCAGTGAACGGAGCGGGAGGGGCGTTGAGACCCAGTACTTC. Translation: CASERSGRGVETQYF. Variable domain in full (rest from reference TRBV2 and TRBJ2-5): EPEVTQTPSHQVTQMGQEVILRCVPISNHLYFYWYRQILGQKVEFLVSFYNNEISEKSEIFDDQFSVERPDGSNFTLKIRSTKLEDSAMYFCASERSGRGVETQYFGPGTRLLVL.

The rearrangement links TRBV7-2 to TRBJ2-1; 10 bases fit TRBD2. The length of the CDR3 is 15 residues. Germline V gene data show CDR1 as SGHTA and CDR2 as FQGNSA. V shed 5 bases, J shed 8 bases, and the junction held 9 bases outside the gene matches. Here the CDR3 reads CASSQIAGGVDEQFF. The CDR3 DNA follows: TGTGCCAGCAGCCAGATAGCGGGGGGTGTGGATGAGCAGTTCTTC.

This clonotype was seen at least ten times. This chain links TRBV7-2 with TRBJ2-5, with D hard to call. The CDR3 contains 15 residues. Trimming took off 1 base at V and 1 base at J, with 10 bases between the two ends. Germline loops: CDR1 SGHTA, CDR2 FQGNSA. The DNA for the CDR3 is TGTGCCAGCAGCTTAGGATTGGGTCTCCAAGAGACCCAGTACTTC. The encoded protein is CASSLGLGLQETQYF.

The chain has TRBV7-9 and TRBJ2-1, with 11 bases identical to TRBD2. In germline, CDR1 is SEHNR, CDR2 FQNEAQ (reference sequence). After removal of 5 bases from V and 2 bases from J, the junction contained 8 bases not matched to a gene. The CDR3 spans 17 residues. The CDR3 is CASSKPSGGPTYNEQFF. The CDR3 nucleotides read TGTGCCAGCAGCAAACCTAGCGGGGGGCCAACCTACAATGAGCAGTTCTTC.

This clonotype was recorded at least ten times. The rearrangement links TRBV9 to TRBJ1-1; no firm D call. Trimming took 0 bases from V and 0 from J, leaving 12 bases between them. The CDR3 covers 16 residues. Germline lookup yields CDR1 SGDLS and CDR2 YYNGEE. CDR3 sequence (DNA): TGTGCCAGCAGCGTAGATGGTGGACTAATGAACACTGAAGCTTTCTTT. It is translated as CASSVDGGLMNTEAFF.

The V call is TRBV29-1, the J call TRBJ2-3, with 7 bases identical to TRBD2. Trimming at V came to 5 bases and at J to 0 bases, leaving 11 bases not matched to a gene. The CDR3 extends over 16 amino acids. From germline, CDR1 is SQVTM and CDR2 ANQGSEA. Here the CDR3 reads CSVFGGTPASTDTQYF. As DNA, the CDR3 is TGCAGCGTTTTCGGGGGGACCCCTGCAAGCACAGATACGCAGTATTTT.

In its sample, this clonotype was seen many times. The chain combines TRBV7-2 with TRBJ1-1; 8 bases match TRBD1. Germline V CDR1 and CDR2: SGHTA, FQGNSA. The trim removed 0 bases at V and 1 base at J, leaving 4 bases unmatched. The CDR3 loop spans 16 amino acids. The CDR3 nucleotides read TGTGCCAGCAGCTTAGCGGATGGACAGGGGAACACTGAAGCTTTCTTT. It yields the protein CASSLADGQGNTEAFF.

In its sample, this clonotype was seen many times. This chain links TRBV6-5 with TRBJ2-7, with a weak D call TRBD1 (5 bases). V gave up 0 bases and J gave up 3 bases, with 6 bases separating them. Per the germline V gene, CDR1 is MNHEY and CDR2 is SVGAGI. The CDR3 extends over 13 amino acids. The CDR3 here is CASSYSGRYEQYF. CDR3 coding DNA: TGTGCCAGCAGTTACTCGGGGCGCTACGAGCAGTACTTC.

As regards this clonotype: Possible read error: a much larger clone is one base away. The J gene is TRBJ2-7, the V gene TRBV4-1; TRBD2 matches 8 bases. The germline CDR1 and CDR2 sequences are MGHRA and YSYEKL. The CDR3 extends over 15 amino acids. Written as DNA, the CDR3 is TGCGCCGGCAGCCAAGAGGGACTAGTTCTGTACGAGCAGTACTTC. This encodes CAGSQEGLVLYEQYF.

This clonotype came up many times. J is TRBJ1-1 and V is TRBV14; D unresolved. V dropped 3 bases and J dropped 1 base, with 12 bases sitting between them. Germline CDR1 SGHDN, CDR2 FVKESK. This CDR3 contains 15 residues. The CDR3 region has the DNA TGTGCCAGCAGCCAGAAGTGGCGACGGAACACTGAAGCTTTCTTT. Amino acids: CASSQKWRRNTEAFF.

This clonotype was detected ten times or more. The rearrangement uses TRBV20-1 and TRBJ2-7, with D perhaps given as TRBD1 or TRBD2 (5 bases each). The V gene's germline CDR1 is DFQATT and CDR2 SNEGSKA (reference sequence). This CDR3 has 11 amino acids. Trimming cost V 6 bases and J 5 bases, with 11 bases left between them. As DNA, the CDR3 is TGCAGTGCGAGATGGGGACACGAGCAGTACTTC. Residues: CSARWGHEQYF.

This clonotype has a handful of counts. The V gene is TRBV6-5, the J gene TRBJ2-7, with 9 bases lining up with TRBD1. The junction had 6 bases not matched to a gene; V was cut back by 0 bases and J by 3 bases. CDR3 size: 16 residues. Looked up from germline, CDR1 is MNHEY and CDR2 is SVGAGI. The CDR3 sequence is CASSYSRDREHYEQYF. CDR3 in DNA: TGTGCCAGCAGTTACTCGAGGGACAGGGAACACTACGAGCAGTACTTC.

This clonotype showed up many times. J is TRBJ2-5 and V is TRBV24-1; 16 bases are a match to TRBD2. V shed 3 bases and J 5 bases; nucleotides not matched to a gene: 5. The CDR3 runs 17 residues. Germline V CDR1 and CDR2: KGHDR, SFDVKD. CDR3 coding DNA: TGTGCCACCAGTGATGGGACTAGCGGGAGGGCCTTGGAGACCCAGTACTTC. The encoded protein is CATSDGTSGRALETQYF.

This clonotype was counted many times. The genes are TRBV20-1 and TRBJ1-1, with 7 bases lining up with TRBD1. Germline V gives CDR1 DFQATT, CDR2 SNEGSKA (reference sequence). This CDR3 is 14 amino acids long. Trimming removed 0 bases from V and 12 bases from J; junction bases left unmatched: 13. Here the CDR3 reads CSARDSMGQFSSFF. CDR3 nucleotide sequence: TGCAGTGCTAGAGATTCGATGGGACAGTTTTCGTCTTTCTTT.

This chain joins TRBV4-1 and TRBJ1-4; 8 bases map to TRBD1. Germline values: CDR1 MGHRA, CDR2 YSYEKL. V shed 0 bases and J 7 bases; nucleotides not matched to a gene: 10. The CDR3 length is 17 residues. This CDR3 is CASSQDLDRDWGEKLFF. Here the CDR3 DNA reads TGCGCCAGCAGCCAAGACCTGGACAGGGATTGGGGTGAAAAACTGTTTTTT.